These 3 T cell receptor beta chains came from one sample sequenced in a study of siplizumab effects on memory and regulatory T cells. TCRdb's copy holds only in-frame clones and misses some; the assay was immunoSEQ multiplex PCR. Seen here are nearly 85,000 clones, around 93% observed once, and the top ten hold around 18%. Specimen: CD8+ T cells sorted from blood. The receptors derive from a human donor in good health.

This clone was detected only once. The chain is built from TRBV7-9 and TRBJ2-7; D remains ambiguous. Germline loops: CDR1 SEHNR, CDR2 FQNEAQ (reference sequence). The CDR3 runs 14 residues. With 5 bases removed from V and 2 bases from J, the gap between germline ends came to 13 bases. This CDR3 is CASSLGSNTYEQYF. Here the CDR3 DNA reads TGTGCCAGCAGCCTTGGCAGTAACACCTACGAGCAGTACTTC. The full variable domain, with the rest looked up from reference TRBV7-9 and TRBJ2-7, is DTGVSQNPRHKITKRGQNVTFRCDPISEHNRLYWYRQTLGQGPEFLTYFQNEAQLEKSRLLSDRFSAERPKGSFSTLEIQRTEQGDSAMYLCASSLGSNTYEQYFGPGTRLTVT.

V gene TRBV6-5 combines with J gene TRBJ2-2; no definite D call. V lost 9 bases to trimming and J lost 6 bases, with 8 bases between them. Germline V CDR1 and CDR2: MNHEY, SVGAGI. This CDR3 has 11 residues. CDR3 protein: CASLSPGELFF. As DNA, the CDR3 is TGTGCCAGTCTTTCTCCCGGGGAGCTGTTTTTT.

This clone has just one count. The J gene is TRBJ2-1, the V gene TRBV28, with D possibly being TRBD2 (5 bases). Germline V gives CDR1 MDHEN, CDR2 SYDVKM. The CDR3 is 15 amino acids. Trimming pared 3 bases from V and 0 bases from J, leaving 9 bases between. DNA of the CDR3: TGTGCCAGCAGTTTCGGGCGGGTCTCCTACAATGAGCAGTTCTTC. This translates into CASSFGRVSYNEQFF.